The T cell receptor beta chain described here comes from a study of blood T cell repertoires in COVID-19. Study overall: Specimens from acute and convalescent COVID-19 originated in the United States, Italy and Spain. Sources were T cells, B-cell-depleted T cells, or PBMCs; the material itself was cDNA or gDNA.

V shed 5 bases, J shed 8 bases, and the junction held 22 bases outside the gene matches. The CDR3 totals 18 residues. Germline V gene lookup returns CDR1 MDHEN and CDR2 SYDVKM. Per the study methods: Reference gene primer amplification gave estimated nucleated cell counts. Clones were read by immunoSEQ multiplex PCR, and TCRdb kept only the in-frame ones, dropping some. From that table come the V and J calls and clone size; the DNA was used to work out D and trimming. The table lists fewer than 50,000 clones, around 88% of them singletons. This clonotype was obtained from a woman of 80 years or more with active or convalescent COVID-19. The rearrangement uses TRBV28 and TRBJ1-2; TRBD1 agrees at 8 bases. The sample comprised peripheral blood. CDR3 amino acids: CASSGQGLTPQETWGYTF. CDR3 coding DNA: TGTGCCAGCAGTGGACAGGGTCTTACCCCTCAGGAAACTTGGGGCTACACCTTC.